One and the same sample provided the 28 T cell receptor beta chains below, sequenced in a study of cytomegalovirus exposure and HLA in healthy donors. In the PCR, 60 Vbeta and 13 Jbeta primers were used. TCRdb keeps only in-frame clones here, not all; method: immunoSEQ multiplex PCR. This table has over 150,000 clones, 80% appearing once. The sample was PBMCs. The receptors were gathered from a man between 18 and 29 years old in good health and CMV-seropositive.

The chain is built from TRBV5-8 and TRBJ2-3; tentatively, D is TRBD2 (7 bases). Per germline, CDR1 SGHTS and CDR2 YDEGEE. The CDR3 runs to 16 residues. V was clipped by 5 bases and J by 2 bases, with 18 bases between them. The CDR3 spells CASSLGEGQNTDTQYF. The CDR3 bases are TGTGCCAGCAGTTTAGGGGAGGGACAAAACACAGATACGCAGTATTTT. Complete variable domain (other parts from reference TRBV5-8 and TRBJ2-3): EAGVTQSPTHLIKTRGQQATLRCSPISGHTSVYWYQQALGLGLQFLLWYDEGEERNRGNFPPRFSGRQFPNYSSELNVNALELEDSALYLCASSLGEGQNTDTQYFGPGTRLTVL.

Concerning this clone itself: Other DNA sequences in this specimen translate into the identical CDR3. The chain carries TRBV9 and TRBJ2-5, with D possibly TRBD1 on 5 matching bases. Per the germline V gene, CDR1 is SGDLS and CDR2 is YYNGEE. CDR3 length: 13 amino acids. The germline V and J ends were trimmed by 3 bases and 5 bases, with 11 bases remaining between them. CDR3 amino acids: CASSEETEETQYF. CDR3 DNA: TGTGCCAGCAGCGAGGAGACAGAGGAGACCCAGTACTTC.

The genes are TRBV7-3 and TRBJ1-2; TRBD1 matches at 9 bases. The V gene's germline CDR1 is SGHTA and CDR2 FQGTGA. The V segment lost 4 bases and the J segment 4 bases; nucleotides outside the gene matches: 7. This CDR3 comprises 15 residues. The CDR3 nucleotides are TGTGCCAGCAGCTCCCTACCGGGACAGGGCTATGGCTACACCTTC. Translation: CASSSLPGQGYGYTF.

The chain joins TRBV5-1 to TRBJ1-3; 7 bases match TRBD1. The CDR3 is made up of 14 amino acids. V dropped 3 bases and J dropped 4; count of bases not matched to a gene: 4. Germline loops: CDR1 SGHRS, CDR2 YFSETQ. CDR3: CASSSDRDGNTIYF. CDR3 bases: TGCGCCAGCAGCTCCGACAGGGACGGAAACACCATATATTTT. Complete variable domain (other parts from reference TRBV5-1 and TRBJ1-3): KAGVTQTPRYLIKTRGQQVTLSCSPISGHRSVSWYQQTPGQGLQFLFEYFSETQRNKGNFPGRFSGRQFSNSRSEMNVSTLELGDSALYLCASSSDRDGNTIYFGEGSWLTVV.

V usage is TRBV10-3 and J usage is TRBJ1-4, with TRBD1 matching over 7 bases. V lost 2 bases to trimming and J lost 8 bases; unmatched junction nucleotides: 8. The CDR3 length is 15 residues. Germline V gene sequence: CDR1 ENHRY, CDR2 SYGVKD. CDR3 in DNA: TGTGCCATCAGTGAGCTCGGGACAGATATAGAAAAACTGTTTTTT. This sequence encodes CAISELGTDIEKLFF.

V gene TRBV9 combines with J gene TRBJ2-3, with D possibly being TRBD2 (5 bases). V lost 1 base and J 1 base, leaving 7 bases between the germline ends. Germline CDR1 SGDLS, CDR2 YYNGEE. The CDR3 runs to 14 residues. CDR3 in amino acids: CASSVRGGTDTQYF. DNA for the CDR3: TGTGCCAGCAGCGTACGGGGAGGCACAGATACGCAGTATTTT.

The chain joins TRBV30 to TRBJ2-2, with D possibly being TRBD1 (6 bases). This CDR3 region has 15 residues. Germline CDR1 and CDR2: GTSNPN and SVGIG (reference sequence). Trimming pared 4 bases from V and 2 bases from J, leaving 14 bases between. In DNA, the CDR3 is TGTGCCTGGATTCCAGGGACACTCAACACCGGGGAGCTGTTTTTT. As protein: CAWIPGTLNTGELFF.

The gene calls are TRBV30 and TRBJ1-3; D gene unclear. The V gene lost 2 bases and the J gene lost 4 bases, with 9 bases spanning the gap. The length of the CDR3 is 13 residues. Per the germline V gene, CDR1 is GTSNPN and CDR2 is SVGIG (reference sequence). The CDR3 nucleotides are TGTGCCTGGAGTACGGGGATCGGAAACACCATATATTTT. It translates to CAWSTGIGNTIYF.

As for this clone: The same CDR3 arises from other DNA sequences in this sample as well. The chain links TRBV6-5 to TRBJ1-1; D unclear. Trimming took off 0 bases at V and 1 base at J, with 6 bases between the two ends. The CDR3 loop spans 14 amino acids. Germline CDR1 MNHEY, CDR2 SVGAGI. DNA for the CDR3: TGTGCCAGCAGTTACTCAGCAGGGAACACTGAAGCTTTCTTT. Translated, it gives CASSYSAGNTEAFF.

The chain joins TRBV9 to TRBJ2-7, with 9 bases aligning to TRBD1. The CDR3 covers 13 residues. V lost 3 bases and J lost 5; bases outside the gene matches: 3. Germline-derived CDR1 and CDR2 are SGDLS and YYNGEE. CDR3 sequence reads: CASSDRDRDEQYF. CDR3 sequence (DNA): TGTGCCAGCAGCGACCGGGACAGGGACGAGCAGTACTTC. The whole variable domain, filled in from reference TRBV9 and TRBJ2-7, reads DSGVTQTPKHLITATGQRVTLRCSPRSGDLSVYWYQQSLDQGLQFLIQYYNGEERAKGNILERFSAQQFPDLHSELNLSSLELGDSALYFCASSDRDRDEQYFGPGTRLTVT.

The chain uses TRBV4-2 and TRBJ1-5; tentative D call: TRBD1 (6 bases). The germline gives CDR1 LGHNA, CDR2 YNFKEQ. There are 19 residues in the CDR3. V was trimmed by 4 bases and J by 4 bases, leaving 26 bases between them. The CDR3 spells CASSRIGGTLGQGNQPQHF. The CDR3 DNA is TGTGCCAGCAGCCGAATCGGGGGGACACTGGGGCAGGGAAATCAGCCCCAGCATTTT.

J is TRBJ2-3 and V is TRBV27; TRBD2 matches 15 bases. V was clipped by 4 bases and J by 10 bases; unmatched bases: 12. CDR3 length: 17 amino acids. The V gene's germline CDR1 is MNHEY and CDR2 SMNVEV (reference sequence). In DNA, the CDR3 is TGTGCCAGCAGTTCCCGGACTAGCGGGAGGGCCTCGGTTGCGCAGTATTTT. Its translation: CASSSRTSGRASVAQYF.

The V gene is TRBV27, the J gene TRBJ2-5; D gene ambiguous. V lost 4 bases and J lost 2, with 14 bases in between. The CDR3 loop spans 15 amino acids. Germline CDR1 and CDR2: MNHEY and SMNVEV (reference sequence). The CDR3 region is CASSSRPGIQETQYF. CDR3 sequence (DNA): TGTGCCAGCAGTTCACGCCCAGGCATACAAGAGACCCAGTACTTC.

This clone was counted once. The chain employs TRBV5-1 and TRBJ2-5; 8 bases align to TRBD1. From germline, CDR1 is SGHRS and CDR2 YFSETQ. This CDR3 contains 15 residues. The V segment lost 6 bases and the J segment 2 bases; nucleotides outside the gene matches: 9. CDR3 in amino acids: CASTLQGAPQETQYF. CDR3 nucleotides: TGCGCCAGCACCCTGCAGGGGGCCCCTCAAGAGACCCAGTACTTC.

This clone occurred a few times. The chain uses TRBV27 and TRBJ2-1; 10 positions match TRBD2. The CDR3 totals 16 residues. V trimming: 0 bases; J trimming: 7 bases; junction bases outside the gene matches: 6. The germline V gene encodes CDR1 MNHEY and CDR2 SMNVEV (reference sequence). The CDR3 DNA reads TGTGCCAGCAGTTTATCTCCTAGCGGGAGCGGGAATGAGCAGTTCTTC. It yields the protein CASSLSPSGSGNEQFF.

This clone was seen a handful of times. J is TRBJ2-5 and V is TRBV29-1, with TRBD1 matching over 11 bases. Per the germline V gene, CDR1 is SQVTM and CDR2 is ANQGSEA. V lost 3 bases to trimming and J lost 5 bases; unmatched junction nucleotides: 11. This CDR3 is built from 16 residues. The CDR3 spells CSVDLRGQGAEETQYF. The CDR3, as DNA: TGCAGCGTTGATTTACGAGGACAGGGGGCGGAGGAGACCCAGTACTTC. The full variable domain, with the rest looked up from reference TRBV29-1 and TRBJ2-5, is SAVISQKPSRDICQRGTSLTIQCQVDSQVTMMFWYRQQPGQSLTLIATANQGSEATYESGFVIDKFPISRPNLTFSTLTVSNMSPEDSSIYLCSVDLRGQGAEETQYFGPGTRLLVL.

The gene calls are TRBV6-1 and TRBJ1-6; D possibly corresponds to TRBD1 (5 bases). The CDR3 runs 14 residues. Trimming removed 9 bases from V and 3 bases from J, with 12 bases in between. Germline CDR1 reads MNHNS; CDR2 reads SASEGT. The CDR3 protein is CASTTGNYNSPLHF. CDR3 in DNA: TGTGCCAGTACCACAGGAAACTATAATTCACCCCTCCACTTT.

The chain joins TRBV9 to TRBJ2-5; 7 nucleotides match TRBD1. CDR3 size: 16 residues. Trimming at V came to 1 base and at J to 3 bases, leaving 9 bases not matched to a gene. From germline, CDR1 is SGDLS and CDR2 YYNGEE. The chain's CDR3 is CASSVSPLGQEETQYF. The DNA for the CDR3 is TGTGCCAGCAGCGTATCACCCCTTGGACAGGAAGAGACCCAGTACTTC.

The chain links TRBV6-5 to TRBJ1-1; D is unclear. The germline CDR1 and CDR2 sequences are MNHEY and SVGAGI. Trimming cost V 9 bases and J 11 bases, with 22 bases left between them. The CDR3 spans 13 residues. CDR3 loop: CASCLPPGVEAFF. As DNA, the CDR3 is TGTGCCAGTTGTCTCCCTCCGGGAGTTGAGGCTTTCTTT.

This clone appeared a few times. The gene calls are TRBV4-1 and TRBJ1-4, with D possibly being TRBD1 (5 bases). Trimming took 0 bases from V and 8 from J, leaving 13 bases between them. The CDR3 length is 15 residues. Per germline, CDR1 MGHRA and CDR2 YSYEKL. The CDR3 is CASSQEGREGEKLFF. DNA for the CDR3: TGCGCCAGCAGCCAAGAGGGCAGGGAAGGCGAAAAACTGTTTTTT.

V and J are TRBV5-4 and TRBJ2-2, with 8 positions matching TRBD2. Germline V CDR1 and CDR2: SGHNT, YYREEE (reference sequence). The CDR3 contains 16 residues. With V trimmed by 2 bases and J by 3 bases, 6 bases remained unmatched. DNA of the CDR3: TGTGCCAGCAGCTTCGGTAGCGGGGTATACACCGGGGAGCTGTTTTTT. This gives the protein CASSFGSGVYTGELFF.

The chain combines TRBV14 with TRBJ1-1; D perhaps matches TRBD1 (5 bases). Germline CDR1 is SGHDN and CDR2 is FVKESK. This CDR3 has 16 residues. V was trimmed by 6 bases and J by 1 base, leaving 18 bases between them. For the CDR3, the DNA is TGTGCCAGCAGTCCTACCCGCAGGGTTCGGAACACTGAAGCTTTCTTT. It encodes CASSPTRRVRNTEAFF. The full variable domain, completed using reference TRBV14 and TRBJ1-1, is EAGVTQFPSHSVIEKGQTVTLRCDPISGHDNLYWYRRVMGKEIKFLLHFVKESKQDESGMPNNRFLAERTGGTYSTLKVQPAELEDSGVYFCASSPTRRVRNTEAFFGQGTRLTVV.

The CDR3 nucleotides are TGTGCCAGCAGCGTAGGCAGGAGGGAAGGATTTACCGGGGAGCTGTTTTTT. This translates into CASSVGRREGFTGELFF. The rearrangement uses TRBV9 and TRBJ2-2; perhaps TRBD2 as D (6 bases). Germline V lookup: CDR1 SGDLS, CDR2 YYNGEE. Trimming took 0 bases from V and 5 from J, leaving 17 bases between them. The CDR3 loop spans 17 amino acids.

The chain combines TRBV9 with TRBJ2-5; 9 bases fit TRBD2. The better agreement between TRBJ2-7 and the DNA end casts doubt on the J call. The CDR3 runs 16 residues. Germline assignment: CDR1 SGDLS and CDR2 YYNGEE. The CDR3 DNA reads TGTGCCAGCAGCCCATACGCTAGCGGGATGTACGACGAGCAGTACTTC. It codes for CASSPYASGMYDEQYF.

The J gene is TRBJ1-1, the V gene TRBV4-1, with D unclear. The V gene lost 1 base and the J gene lost 1 base, with 16 bases spanning the gap. The CDR3 sequence is 17 residues long. Germline V gene lookup returns CDR1 MGHRA and CDR2 YSYEKL. CDR3 in DNA: TGCGCCAGCAGCCAAGGTAAATTTGGACTTACGAACACTGAAGCTTTCTTT. Encoded protein: CASSQGKFGLTNTEAFF.

This chain uses TRBV27 with TRBJ2-7; no clear D. This CDR3 is 15 amino acids long. The germline gives CDR1 MNHEY, CDR2 SMNVEV (reference sequence). Trimming pared 8 bases from V and 6 bases from J, leaving 23 bases between. In DNA form, the CDR3 reads TGTGCCAGCGGCCAAACAGTTTTTGGGTCCGGCGAGCAGTACTTC. It translates to CASGQTVFGSGEQYF.

This chain connects TRBV7-9 to TRBJ2-3, with 13 bases lining up with TRBD2. The germline gives CDR1 SEHNR, CDR2 FQNEAQ (reference sequence). V lost 1 base to trimming and J lost 1 base; unmatched junction nucleotides: 5. This CDR3 spans 18 amino acids. The CDR3: CASSLGLAGGRGTDTQYF. DNA for the CDR3: TGTGCCAGCAGCTTAGGACTAGCGGGGGGCCGGGGCACAGATACGCAGTATTTT.

The sample holds one count of this clone. The rearrangement uses TRBV11-3 and TRBJ1-1, with D perhaps matching TRBD1 (5 bases). V was cut by 1 base and J by 2 bases, with 11 bases left in between. Germline V CDR1 and CDR2: SGHNT, YENEEA. The CDR3 contains 15 residues. CDR3 DNA: TGTGCCAGCAGCTTAGGGGGGGGAAGAAACACTGAAGCTTTCTTT. Its protein product is CASSLGGGRNTEAFF.